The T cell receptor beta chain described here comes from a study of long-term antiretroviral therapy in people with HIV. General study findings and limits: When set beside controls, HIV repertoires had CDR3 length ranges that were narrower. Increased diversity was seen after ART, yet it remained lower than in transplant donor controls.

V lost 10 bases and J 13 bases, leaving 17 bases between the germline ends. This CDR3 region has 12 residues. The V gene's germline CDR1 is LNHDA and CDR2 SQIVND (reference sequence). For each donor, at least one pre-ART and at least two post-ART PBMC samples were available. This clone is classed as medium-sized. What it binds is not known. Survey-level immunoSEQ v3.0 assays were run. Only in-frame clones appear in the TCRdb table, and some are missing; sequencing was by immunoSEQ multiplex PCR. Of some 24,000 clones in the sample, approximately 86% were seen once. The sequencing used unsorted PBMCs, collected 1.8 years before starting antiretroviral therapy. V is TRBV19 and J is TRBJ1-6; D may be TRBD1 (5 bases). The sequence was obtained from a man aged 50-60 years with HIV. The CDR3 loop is CATSMGVLPLHF. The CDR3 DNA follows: TGTGCCACCAGTATGGGGGTTTTGCCCCTCCACTTT.